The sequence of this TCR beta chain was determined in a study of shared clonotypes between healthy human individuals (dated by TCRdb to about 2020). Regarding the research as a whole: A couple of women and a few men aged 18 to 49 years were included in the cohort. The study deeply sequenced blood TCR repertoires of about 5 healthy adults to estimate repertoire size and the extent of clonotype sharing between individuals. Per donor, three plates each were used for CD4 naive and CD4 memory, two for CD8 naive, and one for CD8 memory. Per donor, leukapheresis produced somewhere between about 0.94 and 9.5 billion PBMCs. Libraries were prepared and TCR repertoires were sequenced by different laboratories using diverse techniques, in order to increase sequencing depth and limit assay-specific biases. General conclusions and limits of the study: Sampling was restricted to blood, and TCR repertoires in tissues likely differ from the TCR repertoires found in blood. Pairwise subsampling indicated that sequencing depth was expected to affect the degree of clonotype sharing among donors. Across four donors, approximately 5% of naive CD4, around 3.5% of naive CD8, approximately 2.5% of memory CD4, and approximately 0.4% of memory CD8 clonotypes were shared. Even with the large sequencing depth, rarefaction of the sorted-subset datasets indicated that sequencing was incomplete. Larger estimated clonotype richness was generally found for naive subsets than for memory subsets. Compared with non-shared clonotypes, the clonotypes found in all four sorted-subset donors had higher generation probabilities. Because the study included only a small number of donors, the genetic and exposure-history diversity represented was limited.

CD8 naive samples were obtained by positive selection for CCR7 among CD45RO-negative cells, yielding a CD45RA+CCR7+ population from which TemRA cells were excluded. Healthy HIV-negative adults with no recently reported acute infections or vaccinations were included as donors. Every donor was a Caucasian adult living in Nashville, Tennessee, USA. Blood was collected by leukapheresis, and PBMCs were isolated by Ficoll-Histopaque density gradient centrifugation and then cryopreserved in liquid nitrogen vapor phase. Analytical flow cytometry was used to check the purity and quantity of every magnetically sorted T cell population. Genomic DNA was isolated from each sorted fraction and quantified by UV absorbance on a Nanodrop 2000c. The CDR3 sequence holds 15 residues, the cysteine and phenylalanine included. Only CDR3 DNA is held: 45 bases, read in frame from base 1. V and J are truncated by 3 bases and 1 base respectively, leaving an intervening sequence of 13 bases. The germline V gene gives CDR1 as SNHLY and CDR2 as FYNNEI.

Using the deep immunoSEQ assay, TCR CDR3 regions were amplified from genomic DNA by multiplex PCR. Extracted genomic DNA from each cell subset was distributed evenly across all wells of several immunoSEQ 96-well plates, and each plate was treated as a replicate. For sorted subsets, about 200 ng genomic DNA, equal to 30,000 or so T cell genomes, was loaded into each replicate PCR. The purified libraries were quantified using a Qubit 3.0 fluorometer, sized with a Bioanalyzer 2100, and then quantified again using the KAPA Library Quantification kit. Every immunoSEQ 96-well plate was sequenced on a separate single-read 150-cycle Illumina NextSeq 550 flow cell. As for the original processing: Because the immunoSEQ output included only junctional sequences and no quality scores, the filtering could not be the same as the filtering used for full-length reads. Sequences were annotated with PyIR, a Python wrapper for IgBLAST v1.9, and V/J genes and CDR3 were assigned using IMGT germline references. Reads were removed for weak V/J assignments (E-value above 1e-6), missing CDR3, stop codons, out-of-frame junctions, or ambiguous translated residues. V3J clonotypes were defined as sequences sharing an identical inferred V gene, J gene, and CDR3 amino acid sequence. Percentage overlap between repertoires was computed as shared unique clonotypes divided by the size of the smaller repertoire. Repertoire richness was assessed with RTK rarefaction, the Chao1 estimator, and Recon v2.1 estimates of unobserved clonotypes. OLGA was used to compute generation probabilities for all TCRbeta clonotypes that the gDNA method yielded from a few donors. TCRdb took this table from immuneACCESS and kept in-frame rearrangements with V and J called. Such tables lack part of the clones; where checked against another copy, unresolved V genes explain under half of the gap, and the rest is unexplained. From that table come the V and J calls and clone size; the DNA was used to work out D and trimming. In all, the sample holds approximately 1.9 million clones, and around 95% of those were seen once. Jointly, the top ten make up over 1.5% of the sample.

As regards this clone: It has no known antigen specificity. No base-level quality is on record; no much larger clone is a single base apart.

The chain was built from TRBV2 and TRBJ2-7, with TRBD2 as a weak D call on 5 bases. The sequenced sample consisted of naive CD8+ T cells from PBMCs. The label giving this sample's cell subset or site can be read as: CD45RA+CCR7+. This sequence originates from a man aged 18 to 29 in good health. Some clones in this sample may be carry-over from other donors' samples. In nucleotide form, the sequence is TGTGCCAGCAGTGACCCGTCGCGAGGGTCCTACGAGCAGTACTTC. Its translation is CASSDPSRGSYEQYF.